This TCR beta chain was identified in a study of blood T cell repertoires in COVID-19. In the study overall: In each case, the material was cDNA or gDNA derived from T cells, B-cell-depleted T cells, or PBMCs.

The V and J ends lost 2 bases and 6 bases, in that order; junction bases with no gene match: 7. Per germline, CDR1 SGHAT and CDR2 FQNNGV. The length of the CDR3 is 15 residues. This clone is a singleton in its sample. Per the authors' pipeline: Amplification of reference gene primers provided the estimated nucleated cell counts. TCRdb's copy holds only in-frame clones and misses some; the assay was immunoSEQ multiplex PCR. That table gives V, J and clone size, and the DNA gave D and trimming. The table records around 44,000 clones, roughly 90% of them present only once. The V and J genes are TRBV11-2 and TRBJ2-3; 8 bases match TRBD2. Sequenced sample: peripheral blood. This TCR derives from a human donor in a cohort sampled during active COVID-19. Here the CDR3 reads CASSLMAGGMDTQYF. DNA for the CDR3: TGTGCCAGCAGCTTAATGGCGGGAGGTATGGATACGCAGTATTTT.